Each of the 16 T cell receptor beta chains below was sequenced from the same sample in a study of cytomegalovirus exposure and HLA in healthy donors. PCR amplification relied on 60 Vbeta primers (plus 13 Jbeta primers). Clones were read by immunoSEQ multiplex PCR, and TCRdb kept only the in-frame ones, dropping some. The table includes a few hundred thousand clones, 80% to 90% detected once. Sequencing used PBMCs. Receptors originate from a woman in her thirties or forties in good health and CMV-seropositive.

This sequence joins TRBV11-3 and TRBJ2-7, with 13 bases matching TRBD2. V gave up 1 base and J gave up 5 bases; unmatched junction bases: 2. The CDR3 contains 15 residues. Germline CDR1 and CDR2: SGHNT and YENEEA. The CDR3 loop is CASSLGGLAGDEQYF. CDR3 DNA: TGTGCCAGCAGCTTAGGTGGACTAGCGGGAGACGAGCAGTACTTC.

This clone was counted between two and nine times. V gene TRBV10-3 combines with J gene TRBJ2-3; 7 bases match TRBD2. The length of the CDR3 is 17 residues. V trimming: 4 bases; J trimming: 1 base; junction bases outside the gene matches: 11. CDR1 ENHRY and CDR2 SYGVKD come from the germline V gene. The CDR3 sequence is CAISARGRTSGTDTQYF. CDR3 sequence (DNA): TGTGCCATCAGTGCGCGGGGGAGGACGTCAGGCACAGATACGCAGTATTTT.

The V and J genes are TRBV10-3 and TRBJ1-1; D gene unclear. The germline V gene has CDR1 ENHRY and CDR2 SYGVKD. With 0 bases removed from V and 1 base from J, the gap between germline ends came to 6 bases. The CDR3 runs 14 residues. CDR3 in amino acids: CAISESSGNTEAFF. Here the CDR3 DNA reads TGTGCCATCAGTGAGTCATCGGGGAACACTGAAGCTTTCTTT.

This clone has more than one count but fewer than ten. The rearrangement joins TRBV5-1 to TRBJ2-3, with D possibly matching TRBD1 (6 bases). V lost 5 bases to trimming and J lost 2 bases, with 12 bases between them. The CDR3 loop spans 14 amino acids. CDR1 SGHRS and CDR2 YFSETQ come from the germline V gene. In nucleotides, the CDR3 is TGCGCCAGCAGAAGGGACACATTCACAGATACGCAGTATTTT. Translating it yields CASRRDTFTDTQYF.

This sequence joins TRBV2 and TRBJ2-2; a possible D gene is TRBD2 (6 bases). This CDR3 spans 14 amino acids. CDR1 is SNHLY and CDR2 is FYNNEI in the germline V gene. V lost 6 bases and J lost 1, with 9 bases in between. This CDR3 is CASSLGRNTGELFF. CDR3 DNA sequence: TGTGCCAGCAGCCTCGGGAGGAACACCGGGGAGCTGTTTTTT.

With respect to this clone: At one end the junction does not follow the germline gene, possibly because of a read error. The gene calls are TRBV19 and TRBJ2-6; tentative D call: TRBD1 (5 bases). The germline V gene encodes CDR1 LNHDA and CDR2 SQIVND (reference sequence). The CDR3 contains 15 residues. In nucleotides, the CDR3 is TGTGCCAGTAGTATACTTGACCCTGGGGCCAACGGCCTGACTTTC. It is translated as CASSILDPGANGLTF.

V usage is TRBV2 and J usage is TRBJ2-1; 10 bases map to TRBD2. There are 17 residues in the CDR3. Germline CDR1 SNHLY, CDR2 FYNNEI. The trim removed 6 bases at V and 4 bases at J, leaving 12 bases unmatched. The CDR3 coding sequence is TGTGCCAGCAGCCGGACTAGCGGTAGAGGGCTTTACAATGAGCAGTTCTTC. Translated: CASSRTSGRGLYNEQFF.

The chain employs TRBV5-4 and TRBJ2-7; 14 nucleotides align to TRBD2. Germline CDR1 SGHNT, CDR2 YYREEE (reference sequence). CDR3 size: 16 residues. Trimming at V came to 4 bases and at J to 7 bases, leaving 10 bases not matched to a gene. For the CDR3, the DNA is TGTGCCAGCAGCCCGGGACTAGCGGGAGAAGGCATGGAGCAGTACTTC. Translating gives CASSPGLAGEGMEQYF.

The chain employs TRBV7-9 and TRBJ2-6; unclear D gene. The V and J ends lost 1 base and 0 bases respectively, with 4 bases between them. Germline-derived CDR1 and CDR2 are SEHNR and FQNEAQ (reference sequence). The CDR3 consists of 15 residues. The CDR3 here is CASSLVHSGANVLTF. The CDR3 DNA follows: TGTGCCAGCAGCTTAGTACACTCTGGGGCCAACGTCCTGACTTTC. The entire variable domain, with the rest obtained from reference TRBV7-9 and TRBJ2-6, is as follows: DTGVSQNPRHKITKRGQNVTFRCDPISEHNRLYWYRQTLGQGPEFLTYFQNEAQLEKSRLLSDRFSAERPKGSFSTLEIQRTEQGDSAMYLCASSLVHSGANVLTFGAGSRLTVL.

V usage is TRBV5-1 and J usage is TRBJ1-1; D gene ambiguous. CDR3 length: 14 amino acids. Germline CDR1 reads SGHRS; CDR2 reads YFSETQ. V dropped 0 bases and J dropped 4 bases, with 10 bases sitting between them. CDR3 residues: CASSLGEVGTEAFF. As DNA, the CDR3 is TGCGCCAGCAGCTTGGGGGAGGTCGGCACTGAAGCTTTCTTT.

This clone was seen only a few times. This chain uses TRBV6-6 with TRBJ2-7; a weak D match, TRBD1 (5 bases). The CDR3 contains 11 residues. Germline V gene sequence: CDR1 MNHNY, CDR2 SVGAGI (reference sequence). The V end lost 6 bases, the J end lost 3 bases, and 6 bases lay between the germline ends. CDR3 nucleotide sequence: TGTGCCAGCAGACAGGACTACGAGCAGTACTTC. This sequence encodes CASRQDYEQYF.

The chain joins TRBV7-9 to TRBJ2-3; 10 bases map to TRBD1. The CDR3 has 18 amino acids. Trimming at V came to 1 base and at J to 2 bases, leaving 9 bases not matched to a gene. CDR1 and CDR2 from the germline V gene are SEHNR and FQNEAQ (reference sequence). CDR3 in amino acids: CASSLVLTGGPSTDTQYF. Written as DNA, the CDR3 is TGTGCCAGCAGCTTAGTTCTGACAGGGGGCCCCTCCACAGATACGCAGTATTTT.

The rearrangement uses TRBV6-6 and TRBJ1-4; 9 bases are a match to TRBD1. This CDR3 contains 15 residues. Germline V gene lookup returns CDR1 MNHNY and CDR2 SVGAGI (reference sequence). J was trimmed by 5 bases and V by 8 bases; bases with no gene match: 9. The CDR3 protein is CASGPPGTGNEKLFF. For the CDR3, the DNA is TGTGCCAGCGGGCCCCCGGGGACAGGGAATGAAAAACTGTTTTTT.

The gene calls are TRBV19 and TRBJ2-7; 8 bases fit TRBD1. The ends lost 8 bases at V and 6 bases at J; junction bases unmatched: 15. The germline V gene has CDR1 LNHDA and CDR2 SQIVND (reference sequence). This CDR3 is built from 15 residues. The CDR3 nucleotides read TGTGCCAGTCGACTCGTAGGGACAGGTCCGGGCGAGCAGTACTTC. Its protein product is CASRLVGTGPGEQYF.

This clone was recorded only once. Germline and junction disagree at one end, which may indicate a read error. The chain combines TRBV27 with TRBJ2-7, with TRBD1 matching over 8 bases. This CDR3 has 13 residues. Looked up from germline, CDR1 is MNHEY and CDR2 is SMNVEV (reference sequence). Here the CDR3 DNA reads TGTGCCAGCAGTTACGGACAGGGCTACGGGCAGTACTTC. It is translated as CASSYGQGYGQYF.

The J gene is TRBJ2-5, the V gene TRBV7-8, with D perhaps TRBD1 (6 bases). The germline CDR1 and CDR2 sequences are SGHVS and FQNEAQ. The V end was cut by 1 base, the J end by 5 bases, with 14 bases between. This CDR3 spans 15 amino acids. The CDR3 loop is CASSLGIQGRETQYF. Written as DNA, the CDR3 is TGTGCCAGCAGCTTAGGTATACAGGGTAGGGAGACCCAGTACTTC.